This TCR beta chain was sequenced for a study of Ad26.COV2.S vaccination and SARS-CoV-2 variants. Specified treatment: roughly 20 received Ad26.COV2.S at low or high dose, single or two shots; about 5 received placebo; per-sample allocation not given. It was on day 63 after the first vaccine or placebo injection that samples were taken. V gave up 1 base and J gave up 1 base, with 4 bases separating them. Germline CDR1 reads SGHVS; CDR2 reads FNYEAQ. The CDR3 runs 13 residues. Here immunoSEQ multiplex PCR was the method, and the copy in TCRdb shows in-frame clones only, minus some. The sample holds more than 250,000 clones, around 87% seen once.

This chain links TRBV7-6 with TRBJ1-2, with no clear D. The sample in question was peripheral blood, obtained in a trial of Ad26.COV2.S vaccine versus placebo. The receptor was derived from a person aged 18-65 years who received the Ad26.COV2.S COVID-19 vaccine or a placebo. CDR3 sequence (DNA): TGTGCCAGCAGCTTAGAGCTTAACTATGGCTACACCTTC. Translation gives CASSLELNYGYTF.